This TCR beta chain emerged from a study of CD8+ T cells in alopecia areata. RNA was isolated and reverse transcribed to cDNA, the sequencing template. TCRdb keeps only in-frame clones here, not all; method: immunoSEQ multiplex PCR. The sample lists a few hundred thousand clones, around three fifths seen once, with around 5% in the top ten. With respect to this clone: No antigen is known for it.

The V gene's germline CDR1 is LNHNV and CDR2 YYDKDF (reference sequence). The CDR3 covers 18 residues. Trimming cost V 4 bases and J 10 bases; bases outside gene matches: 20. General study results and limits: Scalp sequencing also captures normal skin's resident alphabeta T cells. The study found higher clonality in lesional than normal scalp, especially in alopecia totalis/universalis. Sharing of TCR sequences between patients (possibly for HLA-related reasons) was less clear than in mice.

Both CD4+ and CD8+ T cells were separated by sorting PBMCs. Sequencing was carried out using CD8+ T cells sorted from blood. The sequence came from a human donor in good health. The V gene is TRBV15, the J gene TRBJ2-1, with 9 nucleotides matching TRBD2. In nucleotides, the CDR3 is TGTGCCACCAGCAAGGTTCCGGTTAGCGGGGGCCGCTCGGGGGAGCAGTTCTTC. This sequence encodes CATSKVPVSGGRSGEQFF. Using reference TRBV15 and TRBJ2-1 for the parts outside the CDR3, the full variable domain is DAMVIQNPRYQVTQFGKPVTLSCSQTLNHNVMYWYQQKSSQAPKLLFHYYDKDFNNEADTPDNFQSRRPNTSFCFLDIRSPGLGDTAMYLCATSKVPVSGGRSGEQFFGPGTRLTVL.